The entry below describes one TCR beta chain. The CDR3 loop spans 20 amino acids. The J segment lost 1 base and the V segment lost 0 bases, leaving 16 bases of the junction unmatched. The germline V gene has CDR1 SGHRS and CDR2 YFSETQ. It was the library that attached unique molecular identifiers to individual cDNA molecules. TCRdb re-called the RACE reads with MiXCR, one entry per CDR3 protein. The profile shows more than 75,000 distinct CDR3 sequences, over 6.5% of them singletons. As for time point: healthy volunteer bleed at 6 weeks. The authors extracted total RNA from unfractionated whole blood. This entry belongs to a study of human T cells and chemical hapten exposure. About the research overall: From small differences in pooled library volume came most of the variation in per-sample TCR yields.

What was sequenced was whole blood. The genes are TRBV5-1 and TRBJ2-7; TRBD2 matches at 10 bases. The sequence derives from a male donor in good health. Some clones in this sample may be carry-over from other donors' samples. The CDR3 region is CASSLVDVRASGRGSYEQYF. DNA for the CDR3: TGCGCCAGCAGCTTGGTGGATGTGCGGGCTAGCGGGAGAGGTTCCTACGAGCAGTACTTC.